This record covers a single TCR beta chain. The clone's antigen remains unknown. Base qualities are missing; no much larger clone stands one base away. The source of the sample is a study of response to subunit inactivated influenza vaccine (dated by TCRdb to 2017 to 2018). In the study overall: The study used deep quantitative T cell receptor repertoire profiling to track responses to a trivalent subunit inactivated influenza vaccine. Overall study outcomes, separate from this receptor: According to the authors, only a limited number of new T cells may be recruited by each seasonal influenza vaccination.

Library generation was performed with RT-PCR. The instrument given in TCRdb is Illumina HiSeq 2500. In TCRdb, the public reads were trimmed at Q25 with fastp and aligned with MiXCR, with productive beta chains retained. Each record represents a unique CDR3 protein, reported with the most common genes and DNA among its rows. In all, the sample holds about 780,000 distinct CDR3 sequences, and roughly 18% of those were seen once. The ten largest clonotypes hold roughly 10% of the sample. Unmatched junction bases come to 13, with V trimmed by 3 bases and J by 6 bases. CDR1 MDHEN and CDR2 SYDVKM were looked up in the germline V gene. The CDR3 spans 18 residues, from the cysteine through the phenylalanine. Of the read, only the CDR3 DNA is kept; its 54 bases are in frame from base 1.

Source: PBMCs from blood, taken roughly 5 days after vaccination. The chain couples TRBV28 to TRBJ2-7; 14 central nucleotides agree with TRBD2. This clonotype originated in a man between 45 and 60 years old who received an inactivated influenza vaccine. Donor details come from another sample of the same person, matched by shared clones. The bases read TGTGCCAGCAGTTTGGCGCTACCCGGGACTAGCGGGAGATCCGAGCAGTACTTC. Translated, this gives CASSLALPGTSGRSEQYF.